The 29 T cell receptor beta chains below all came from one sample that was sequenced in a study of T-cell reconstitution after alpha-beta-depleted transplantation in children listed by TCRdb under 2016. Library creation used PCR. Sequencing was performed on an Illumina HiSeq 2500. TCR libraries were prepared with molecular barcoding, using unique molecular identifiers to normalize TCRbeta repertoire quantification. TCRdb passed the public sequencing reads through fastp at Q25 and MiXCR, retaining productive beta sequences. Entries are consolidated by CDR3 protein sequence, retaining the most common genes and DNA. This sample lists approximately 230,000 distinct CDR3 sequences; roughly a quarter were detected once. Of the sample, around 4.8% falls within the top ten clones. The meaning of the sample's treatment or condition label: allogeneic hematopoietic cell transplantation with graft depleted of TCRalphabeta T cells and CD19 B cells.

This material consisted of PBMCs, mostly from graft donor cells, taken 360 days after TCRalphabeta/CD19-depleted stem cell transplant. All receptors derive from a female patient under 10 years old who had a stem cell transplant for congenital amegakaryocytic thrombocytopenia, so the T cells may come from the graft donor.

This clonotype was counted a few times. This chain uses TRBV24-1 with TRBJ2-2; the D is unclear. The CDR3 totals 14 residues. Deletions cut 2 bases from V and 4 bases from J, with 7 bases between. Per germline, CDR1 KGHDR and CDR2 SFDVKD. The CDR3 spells CATSDWAATGELFF. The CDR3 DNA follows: TGTGCCACCAGTGATTGGGCGGCCACCGGGGAGCTGTTTTTT.

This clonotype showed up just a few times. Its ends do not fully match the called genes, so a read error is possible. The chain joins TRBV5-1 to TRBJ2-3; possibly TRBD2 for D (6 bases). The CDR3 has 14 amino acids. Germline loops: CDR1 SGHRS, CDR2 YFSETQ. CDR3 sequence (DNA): TGCGCCAGCAGGGACCCCATAGGAGTTGGGAGGAGTGATTTT. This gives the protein CASRDPIGVGRSDF.

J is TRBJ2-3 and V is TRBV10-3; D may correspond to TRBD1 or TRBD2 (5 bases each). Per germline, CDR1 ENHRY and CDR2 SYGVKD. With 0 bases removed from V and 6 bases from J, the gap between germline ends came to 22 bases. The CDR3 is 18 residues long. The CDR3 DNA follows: TGTGCCATCAGTGAGTCCGGGTCAAGGGGATGGGAGTCGGATACGCAGTATTTT. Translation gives CAISESGSRGWESDTQYF.

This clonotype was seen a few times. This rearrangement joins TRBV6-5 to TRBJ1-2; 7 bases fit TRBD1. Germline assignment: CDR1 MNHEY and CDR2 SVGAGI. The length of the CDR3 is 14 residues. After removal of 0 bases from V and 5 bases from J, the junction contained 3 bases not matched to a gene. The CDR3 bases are TGTGCCAGCAGTTACTCCGGGACAGCATATGGCTACACCTTC. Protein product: CASSYSGTAYGYTF.

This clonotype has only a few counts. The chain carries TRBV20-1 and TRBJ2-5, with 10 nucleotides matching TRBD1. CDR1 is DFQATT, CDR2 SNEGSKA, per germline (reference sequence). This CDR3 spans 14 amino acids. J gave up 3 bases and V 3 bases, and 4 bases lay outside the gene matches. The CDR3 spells CSASWDRGKETQYF. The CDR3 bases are TGCAGTGCTAGTTGGGACAGGGGAAAAGAGACCCAGTACTTC.

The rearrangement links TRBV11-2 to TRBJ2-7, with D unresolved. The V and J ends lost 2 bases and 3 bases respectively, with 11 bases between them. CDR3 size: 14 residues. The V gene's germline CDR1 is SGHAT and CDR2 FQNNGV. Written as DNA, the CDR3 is TGTGCCAGCAGCTTAAGCGTCAGTTACTACGAGCAGTACTTC. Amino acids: CASSLSVSYYEQYF.

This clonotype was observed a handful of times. CDR3 region: CASSERTRGKDTQYF. The DNA of the CDR3 is TGTGCCAGCAGTGAAAGGACAAGGGGGAAGGATACGCAGTATTTT. The chain uses TRBV2 and TRBJ2-3, with a possible D match to TRBD1 (6 bases). This CDR3 spans 15 amino acids. Per the germline V gene, CDR1 is SNHLY and CDR2 is FYNNEI. Trimming cost V 2 bases and J 6 bases, with 15 bases left between them.

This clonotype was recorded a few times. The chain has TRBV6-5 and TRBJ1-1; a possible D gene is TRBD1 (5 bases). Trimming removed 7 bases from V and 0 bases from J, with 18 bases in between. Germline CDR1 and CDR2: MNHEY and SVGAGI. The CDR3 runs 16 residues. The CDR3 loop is CASTYWGWAMNTEAFF. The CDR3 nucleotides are TGTGCCAGCACCTACTGGGGCTGGGCTATGAACACTGAAGCTTTCTTT.

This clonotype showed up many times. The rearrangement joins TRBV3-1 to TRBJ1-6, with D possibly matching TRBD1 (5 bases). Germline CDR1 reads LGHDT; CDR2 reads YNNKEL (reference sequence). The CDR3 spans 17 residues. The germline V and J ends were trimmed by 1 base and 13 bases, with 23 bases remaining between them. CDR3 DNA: TGTGCCAGCAGCCAAGGAACTTTTGGATGGGGGGATGCGCCCCTCCACTTT. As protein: CASSQGTFGWGDAPLHF. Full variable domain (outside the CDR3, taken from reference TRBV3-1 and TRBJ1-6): DTAVSQTPKYLVTQMGNDKSIKCEQNLGHDTMYWYKQDSKKFLKIMFSYNNKELIINETVPNRFSPKSPDKAHLNLHINSLELGDSAVYFCASSQGTFGWGDAPLHFGNGTRLTVT.

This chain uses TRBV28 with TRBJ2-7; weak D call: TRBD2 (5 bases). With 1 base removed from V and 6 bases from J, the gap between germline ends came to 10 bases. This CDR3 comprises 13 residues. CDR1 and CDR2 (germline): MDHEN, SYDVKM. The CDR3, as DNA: TGTGCCAGCAGTTTATTAGGAGGACCCGAGCAGTACTTC. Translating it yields CASSLLGGPEQYF.

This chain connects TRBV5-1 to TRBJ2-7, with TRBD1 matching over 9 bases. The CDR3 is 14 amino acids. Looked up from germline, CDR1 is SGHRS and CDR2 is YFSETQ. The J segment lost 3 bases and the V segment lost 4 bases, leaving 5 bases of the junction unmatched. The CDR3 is CASSRQGDIYEQYF. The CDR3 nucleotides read TGCGCCAGCAGCAGACAGGGGGATATCTACGAGCAGTACTTC.

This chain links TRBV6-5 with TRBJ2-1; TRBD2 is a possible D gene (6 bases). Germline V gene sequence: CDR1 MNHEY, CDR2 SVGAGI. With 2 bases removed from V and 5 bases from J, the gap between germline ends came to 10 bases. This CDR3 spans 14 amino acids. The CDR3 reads CASSYGTQNNEQFF. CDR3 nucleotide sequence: TGTGCCAGCAGTTACGGGACTCAAAACAATGAGCAGTTCTTC.

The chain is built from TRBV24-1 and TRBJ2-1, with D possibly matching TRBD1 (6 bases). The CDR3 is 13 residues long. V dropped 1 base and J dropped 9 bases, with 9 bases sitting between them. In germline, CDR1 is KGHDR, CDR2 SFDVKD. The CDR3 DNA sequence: TGTGCCACCAGTGATTTAAGGGGGAGTGAGCAGTTCTTC. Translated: CATSDLRGSEQFF.

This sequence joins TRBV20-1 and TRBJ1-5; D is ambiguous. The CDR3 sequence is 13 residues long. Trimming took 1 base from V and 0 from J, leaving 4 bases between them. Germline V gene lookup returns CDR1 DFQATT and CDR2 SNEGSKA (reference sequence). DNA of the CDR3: TGCAGTGCTAGAGGGAATAGCAATCAGCCCCAGCATTTT. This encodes CSARGNSNQPQHF.

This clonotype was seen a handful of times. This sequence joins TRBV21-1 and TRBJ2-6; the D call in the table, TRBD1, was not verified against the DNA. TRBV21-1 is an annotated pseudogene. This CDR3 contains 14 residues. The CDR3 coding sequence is TGTGCCAGCAAACTCCCCCAGTGGGCCAACGTCCTGACTTTC. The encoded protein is CASKLPQWANVLTF.

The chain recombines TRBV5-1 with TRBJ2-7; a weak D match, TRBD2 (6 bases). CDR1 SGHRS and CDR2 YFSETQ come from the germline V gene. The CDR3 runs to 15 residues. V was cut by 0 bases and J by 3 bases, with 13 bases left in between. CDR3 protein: CASSLGVRGVYEQYF. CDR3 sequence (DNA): TGCGCCAGCAGCTTGGGTGTGCGGGGAGTCTACGAGCAGTACTTC.

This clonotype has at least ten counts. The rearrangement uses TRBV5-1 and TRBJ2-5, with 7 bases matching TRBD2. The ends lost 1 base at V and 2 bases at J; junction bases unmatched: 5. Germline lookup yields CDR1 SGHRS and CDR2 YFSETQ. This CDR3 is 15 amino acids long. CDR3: CASSLFHSGQETQYF. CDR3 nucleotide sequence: TGCGCCAGCAGCTTGTTTCATAGCGGGCAAGAGACCCAGTACTTC.

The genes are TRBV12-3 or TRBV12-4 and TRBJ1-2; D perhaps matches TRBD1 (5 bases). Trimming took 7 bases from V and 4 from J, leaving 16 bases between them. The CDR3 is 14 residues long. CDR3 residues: CASKAQGGLYGYTF. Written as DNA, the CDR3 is TGTGCCAGCAAGGCCCAGGGAGGGCTCTATGGCTACACCTTC.

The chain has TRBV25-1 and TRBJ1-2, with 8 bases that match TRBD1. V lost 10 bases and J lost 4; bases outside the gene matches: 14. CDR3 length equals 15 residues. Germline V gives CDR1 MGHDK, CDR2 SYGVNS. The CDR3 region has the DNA TGTGCCACCCCTTTAGCGAGACAGGGGTTCTATGGCTACACCTTC. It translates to CATPLARQGFYGYTF.

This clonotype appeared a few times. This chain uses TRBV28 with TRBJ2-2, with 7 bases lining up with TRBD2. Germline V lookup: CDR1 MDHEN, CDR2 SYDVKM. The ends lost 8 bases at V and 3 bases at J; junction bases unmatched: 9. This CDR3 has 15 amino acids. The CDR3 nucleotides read TGTGCCAGCGGAGGTAGCGGGTTTGACACCGGGGAGCTGTTTTTT. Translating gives CASGGSGFDTGELFF.

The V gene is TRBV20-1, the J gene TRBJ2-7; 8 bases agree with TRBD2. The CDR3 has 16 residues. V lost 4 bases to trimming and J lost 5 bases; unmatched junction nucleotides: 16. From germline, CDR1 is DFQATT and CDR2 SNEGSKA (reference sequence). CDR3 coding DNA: TGCAGTGCTATTTCCTCCGGTAGCGGGATGGGCGACGAGCAGTACTTC. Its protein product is CSAISSGSGMGDEQYF.

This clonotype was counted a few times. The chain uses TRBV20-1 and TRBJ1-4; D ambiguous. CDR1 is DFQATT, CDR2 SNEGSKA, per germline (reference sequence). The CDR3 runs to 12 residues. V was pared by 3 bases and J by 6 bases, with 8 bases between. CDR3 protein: CSARIDDEKLFF. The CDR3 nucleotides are TGCAGTGCTAGGATAGATGATGAAAAACTGTTTTTT.

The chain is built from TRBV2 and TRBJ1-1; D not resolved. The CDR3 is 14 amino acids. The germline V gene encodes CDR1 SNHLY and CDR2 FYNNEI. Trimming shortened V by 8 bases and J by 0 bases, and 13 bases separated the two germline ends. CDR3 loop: CASLQRHMNTEAFF. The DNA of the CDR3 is TGTGCCAGCCTTCAGAGACACATGAACACTGAAGCTTTCTTT.

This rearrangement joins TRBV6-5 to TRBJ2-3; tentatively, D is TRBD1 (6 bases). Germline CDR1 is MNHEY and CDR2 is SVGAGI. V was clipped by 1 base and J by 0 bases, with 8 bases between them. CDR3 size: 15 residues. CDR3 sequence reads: CASSYWGPSTDTQYF. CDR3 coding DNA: TGTGCCAGCAGTTACTGGGGGCCTAGCACAGATACGCAGTATTTT.

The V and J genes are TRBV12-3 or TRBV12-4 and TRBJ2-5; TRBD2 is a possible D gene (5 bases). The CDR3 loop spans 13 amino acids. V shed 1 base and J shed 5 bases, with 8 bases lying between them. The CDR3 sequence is CASSLVWRETQYF. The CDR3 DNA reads TGTGCCAGCAGTTTAGTTTGGAGGGAGACCCAGTACTTC.

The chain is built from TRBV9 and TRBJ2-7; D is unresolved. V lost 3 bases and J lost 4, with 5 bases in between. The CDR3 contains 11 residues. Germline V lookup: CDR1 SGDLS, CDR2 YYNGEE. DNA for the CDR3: TGTGCCAGCAGCGCCGGATACGAGCAGTACTTC. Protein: CASSAGYEQYF.

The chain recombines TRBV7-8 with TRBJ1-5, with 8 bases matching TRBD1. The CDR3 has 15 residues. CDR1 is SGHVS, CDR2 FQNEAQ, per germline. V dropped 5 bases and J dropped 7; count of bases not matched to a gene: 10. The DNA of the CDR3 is TGTGCCAGCAGCCCAACAGGGGGTAAGAGGCAGCCCCAGCATTTT. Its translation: CASSPTGGKRQPQHF.

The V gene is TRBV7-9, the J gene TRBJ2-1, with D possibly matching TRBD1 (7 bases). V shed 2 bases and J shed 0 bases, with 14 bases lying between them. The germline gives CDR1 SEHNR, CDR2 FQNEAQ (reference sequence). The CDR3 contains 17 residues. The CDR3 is CASSLPRDSISYNEQFF. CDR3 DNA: TGTGCCAGCAGCTTACCGCGGGACAGCATCTCCTACAATGAGCAGTTCTTC.

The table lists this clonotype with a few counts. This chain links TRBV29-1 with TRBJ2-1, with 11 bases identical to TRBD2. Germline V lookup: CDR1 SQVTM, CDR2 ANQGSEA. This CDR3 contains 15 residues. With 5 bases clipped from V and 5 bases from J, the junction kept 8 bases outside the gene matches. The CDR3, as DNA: TGCAGCGTTCAGCGGCGACTAGCGGGGAACAATGAGCAGTTCTTC. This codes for CSVQRRLAGNNEQFF.